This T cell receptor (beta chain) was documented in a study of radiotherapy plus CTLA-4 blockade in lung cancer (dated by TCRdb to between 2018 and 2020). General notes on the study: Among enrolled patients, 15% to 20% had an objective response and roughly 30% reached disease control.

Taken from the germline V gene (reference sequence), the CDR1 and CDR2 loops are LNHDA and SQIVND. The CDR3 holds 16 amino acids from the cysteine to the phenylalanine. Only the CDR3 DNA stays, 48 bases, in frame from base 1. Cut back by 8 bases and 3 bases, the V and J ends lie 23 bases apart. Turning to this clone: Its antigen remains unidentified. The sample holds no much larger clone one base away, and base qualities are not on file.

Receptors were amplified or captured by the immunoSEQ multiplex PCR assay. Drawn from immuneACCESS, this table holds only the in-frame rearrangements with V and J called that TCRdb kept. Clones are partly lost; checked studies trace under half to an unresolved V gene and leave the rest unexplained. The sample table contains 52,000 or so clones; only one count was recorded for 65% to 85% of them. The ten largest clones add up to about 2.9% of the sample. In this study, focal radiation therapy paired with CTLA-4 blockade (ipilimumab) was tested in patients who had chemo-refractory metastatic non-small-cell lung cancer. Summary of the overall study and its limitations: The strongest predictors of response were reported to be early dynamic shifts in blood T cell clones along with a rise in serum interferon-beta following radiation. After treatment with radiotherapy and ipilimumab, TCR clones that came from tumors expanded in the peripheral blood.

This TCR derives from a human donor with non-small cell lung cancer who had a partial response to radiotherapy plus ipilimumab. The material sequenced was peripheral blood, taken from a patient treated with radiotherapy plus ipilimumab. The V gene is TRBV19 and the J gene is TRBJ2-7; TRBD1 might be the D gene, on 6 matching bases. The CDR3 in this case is CASRSSTGMAIYEQYF. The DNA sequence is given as TGTGCCAGTCGATCATCTACAGGGATGGCTATCTACGAGCAGTACTTC.